This entry concerns a single TCR beta chain. The antigen is undetermined. This CDR3 region has 13 residues. Germline-derived CDR1 and CDR2 are SGDLS and YYNGEE. Trimming removed 2 bases at V and 5 bases at J, with 10 bases between. This sample is drawn from a study of OX40 agonist ivuxolimab in advanced cancers. Findings and caveats of the study: At doses 0.1 to 3.0 mg/kg, CD4+ and CD8+ clones expanded. Relatively little clonal expansion, among the lowest observed, appeared in partial responders at 0.1-3.0 mg/kg.

Profiled with immunoSEQ multiplex PCR; TCRdb holds only in-frame clones, not every one. The data contain 40,000 or so clones, over 80% of them singletons. The timepoints at which blood was sampled were baseline, cycle 4 day 1, and cycle 7 day 1. The rearrangement joins TRBV9 to TRBJ2-5; no firm D call. The sequence was collected from an adult with an advanced solid tumor such as melanoma, head and neck, liver or kidney cancer. The source material was CD4+ or CD8+ T cells sorted from blood, sampled in a trial of the OX40 agonist ivuxolimab. CDR3 residues: CASSVFGVETQYF. CDR3 nucleotide sequence: TGTGCCAGCAGCGTTTTTGGTGTCGAGACCCAGTACTTC.